This is a list of T cell receptor beta chains from one sample in a study of blood T cell repertoires in COVID-19. Clones were sequenced by immunoSEQ multiplex PCR, and TCRdb holds only the in-frame ones, with some missing. Altogether about 66,000 clones are present, approximately 90% being singletons, with the ten largest covering over 3%. The sample taken for sequencing was peripheral blood. Receptors were obtained from a man between 70 and 80 years old with acute or convalescent COVID-19. Each CDR3 is given with its conserved first and last residue. A D gene is named only where the DNA matches it firmly. Not all rows give a size; the values are once, few, many and, for expanded clones, a class.

J | D | V | size | DNA | CDR3
TRBJ1-6 | - | TRBV6-5 | - | TGTGCCAGCAGTTCCGCAAACAACTATAATTCACCCCTCCACTTT | CASSSANNYNSPLHF
TRBJ2-7 | TRBD1 | TRBV5-1 | - | TGCGCCAGCAGCAGGGGACAGGGTAGCTACGAGCAGTACTTC | CASSRGQGSYEQYF
TRBJ1-6 | TRBD1 | TRBV7-2 | - | TGTGCCAGCAGCCGCCGGACAGGGGGACAGGATTCACCCCTCCACTTT | CASSRRTGGQDSPLHF
TRBJ2-7 | TRBD1 | TRBV5-5 | - | TGTGCCAGCAGCTTGGGGCCGGGACAGATATACGAGCAGTACTTC | CASSLGPGQIYEQYF
TRBJ2-6 | TRBD1 | TRBV4-3 | once | TGCGCCAGCAGCCAAGAGGAGGGGACAGGGAGCTCTGGGGCCAACGTCCTGACTTTC | CASSQEEGTGSSGANVLTF
TRBJ1-1 | TRBD1 | TRBV27 | - | TGTGCCAGCAGTTTCCGACAGGGGAACGCTGAAGCTTTCTTT | CASSFRQGNAEAFF
TRBJ1-1 | TRBD1 | TRBV5-6 | - | TGTGCCAGCAGCTTGGCTAGGGGGCGGTCCATGAACACTGAAGCTTTCTTT | CASSLARGRSMNTEAFF
TRBJ1-4 | - | TRBV28 | once | TGTGCCAGCAGTTCCCAAGTTCGGGGTCGGGAGAATGAAAAACTGTTTTTT | CASSSQVRGRENEKLFF
TRBJ2-5 | - | TRBV28 | - | TGTGCCAGCAGTTCCCAGTACCAAGAGACCCAGTACTTC | CASSSQYQETQYF
TRBJ1-2 | TRBD1 | TRBV30 | - | TGTGCCTGCGACAGGGGTAGCAATGGCTACACCTTC | CACDRGSNGYTF
TRBJ2-2 | TRBD1 | TRBV24-1 | once | TGTGCCACCAGTGATTGGGGAGAGGGGGCAGTGAACACCGGGGAGCTGTTTTTT | CATSDWGEGAVNTGELFF
TRBJ2-7 | - | TRBV10-3 | - | TGTGCCATCAGTGAGCCTTCACAGGGCCTACGCCACGAGCAGTACTTC | CAISEPSQGLRHEQYF